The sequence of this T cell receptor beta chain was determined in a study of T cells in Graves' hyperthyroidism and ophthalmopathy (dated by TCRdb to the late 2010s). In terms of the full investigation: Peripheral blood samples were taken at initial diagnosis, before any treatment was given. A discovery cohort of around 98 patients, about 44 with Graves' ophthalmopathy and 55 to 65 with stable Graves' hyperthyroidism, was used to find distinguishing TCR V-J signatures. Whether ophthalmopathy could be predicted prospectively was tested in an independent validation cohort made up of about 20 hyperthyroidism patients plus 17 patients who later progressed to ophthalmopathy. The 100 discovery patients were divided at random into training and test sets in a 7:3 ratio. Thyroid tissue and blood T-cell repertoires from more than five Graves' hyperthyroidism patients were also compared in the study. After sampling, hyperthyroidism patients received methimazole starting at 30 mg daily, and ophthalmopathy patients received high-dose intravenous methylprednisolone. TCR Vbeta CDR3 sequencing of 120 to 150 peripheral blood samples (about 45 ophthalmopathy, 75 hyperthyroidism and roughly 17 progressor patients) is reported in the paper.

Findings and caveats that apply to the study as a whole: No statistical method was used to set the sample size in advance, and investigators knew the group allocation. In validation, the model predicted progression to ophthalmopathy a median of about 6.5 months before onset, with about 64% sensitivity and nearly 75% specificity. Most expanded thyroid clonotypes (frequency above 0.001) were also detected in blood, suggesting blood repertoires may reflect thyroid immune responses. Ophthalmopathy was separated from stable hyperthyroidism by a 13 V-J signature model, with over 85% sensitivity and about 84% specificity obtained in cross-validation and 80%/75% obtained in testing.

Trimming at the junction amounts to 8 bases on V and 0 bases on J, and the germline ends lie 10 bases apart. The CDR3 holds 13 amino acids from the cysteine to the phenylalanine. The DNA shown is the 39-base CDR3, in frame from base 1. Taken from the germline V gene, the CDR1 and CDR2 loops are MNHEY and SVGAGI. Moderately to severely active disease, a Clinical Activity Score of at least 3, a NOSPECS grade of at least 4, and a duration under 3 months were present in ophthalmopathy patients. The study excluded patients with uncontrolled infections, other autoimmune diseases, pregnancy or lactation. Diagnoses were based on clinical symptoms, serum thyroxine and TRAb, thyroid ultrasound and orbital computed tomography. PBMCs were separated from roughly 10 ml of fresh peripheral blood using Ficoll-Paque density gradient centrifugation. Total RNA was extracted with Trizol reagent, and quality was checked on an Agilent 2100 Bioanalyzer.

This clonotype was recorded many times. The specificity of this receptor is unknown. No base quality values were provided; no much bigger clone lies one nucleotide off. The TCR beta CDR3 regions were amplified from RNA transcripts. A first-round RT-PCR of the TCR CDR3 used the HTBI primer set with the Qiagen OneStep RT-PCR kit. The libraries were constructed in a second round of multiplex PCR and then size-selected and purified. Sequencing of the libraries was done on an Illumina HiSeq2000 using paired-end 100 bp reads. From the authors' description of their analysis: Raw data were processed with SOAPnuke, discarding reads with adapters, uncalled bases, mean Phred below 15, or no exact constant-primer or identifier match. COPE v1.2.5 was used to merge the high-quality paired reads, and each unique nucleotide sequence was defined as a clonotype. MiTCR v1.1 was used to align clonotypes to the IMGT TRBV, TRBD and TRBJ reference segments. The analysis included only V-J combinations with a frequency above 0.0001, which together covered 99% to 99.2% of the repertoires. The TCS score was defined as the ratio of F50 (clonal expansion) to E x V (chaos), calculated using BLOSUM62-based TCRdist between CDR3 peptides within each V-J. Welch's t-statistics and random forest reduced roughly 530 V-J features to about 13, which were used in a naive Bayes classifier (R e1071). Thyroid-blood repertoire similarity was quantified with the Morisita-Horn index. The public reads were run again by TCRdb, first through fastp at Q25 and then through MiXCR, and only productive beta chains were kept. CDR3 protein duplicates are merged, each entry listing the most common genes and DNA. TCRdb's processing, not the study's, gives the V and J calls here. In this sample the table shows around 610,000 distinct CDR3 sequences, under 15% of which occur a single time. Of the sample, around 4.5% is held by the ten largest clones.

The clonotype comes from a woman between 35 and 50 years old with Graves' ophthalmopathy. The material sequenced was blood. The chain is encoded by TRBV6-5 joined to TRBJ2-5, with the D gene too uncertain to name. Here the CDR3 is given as CASSTPNQETQYF. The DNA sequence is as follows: TGTGCCAGCTCGACCCCAAACCAAGAGACCCAGTACTTC.